This TCR beta chain emerged from a study of PD-1 blockade in classical Hodgkin lymphoma. Assay: immunoSEQ multiplex PCR; the TCRdb copy retains only in-frame clones and omits some. The sample lists 45,000 to 60,000 clones, over 75% occurring once. Overall study findings and caveats: While CD8+ TCR diversity did not rise significantly by C4D1, CD4+ TCR diversity did.

Germline lookup yields CDR1 MDHEN and CDR2 SYDVKM. Between the trimmed V and J ends, which lost 7 bases and 6 bases, there was a span of 19 bases. The CDR3 contains 14 residues. Each patient relapsed following autologous stem cell transplantation, and prior brentuximab vedotin exposure differed. Comment on this clone: The antigen remains undetermined.

This clonotype was sampled from a human donor with classical Hodgkin lymphoma. Sequenced material: peripheral blood mononuclear cells (PBMCs), taken at baseline. This chain uses TRBV28 with TRBJ2-7; D call uncertain. The CDR3 sequence: CASTPFSQSGEQYF. The CDR3 DNA follows: TGTGCCAGCACCCCTTTTAGTCAATCGGGCGAGCAGTACTTC.